A single sample gave rise to the 29 T cell receptor beta chains below, sequenced in a study of T cells after yellow fever vaccination. In TCRdb, the 5' RACE reads were re-called with MiXCR into one record per CDR3 protein. The sample carries some 160,000 distinct CDR3 sequences, approximately 9.7% recorded once. The sample was CD8+ T cells sorted from PBMCs, taken 45 days after the yellow fever booster vaccination. Every receptor here comes from a man in his late teens or twenties who received the YFV17D yellow fever vaccine.

This clonotype was detected many times. The chain carries TRBV6-5 and TRBJ2-1, with 7 bases fitting TRBD2. This CDR3 region has 13 residues. V shed 2 bases, J shed 8 bases, and the junction held 3 bases outside the gene matches. Germline V CDR1 and CDR2: MNHEY, SVGAGI. The CDR3 region is CASSYLSGDEQFF. CDR3 nucleotide sequence: TGTGCCAGCAGTTACCTCAGCGGGGATGAGCAGTTCTTC.

A few counts support this clonotype. The V and J genes are TRBV5-4 and TRBJ2-3; no clear D. The CDR3 covers 15 residues. The ends were cut back, 0 bases at V and 2 bases at J, with 10 bases in the middle. Germline loops: CDR1 SGHNT, CDR2 YYREEE (reference sequence). CDR3 residues: CASSLAVADTDTQYF. The CDR3, as DNA: TGTGCCAGCAGCTTGGCCGTCGCGGACACAGATACGCAGTATTTT.

This clonotype has ten or more counts. The chain carries TRBV7-3 and TRBJ2-5; no definite D call. CDR1 and CDR2 from the germline V gene are SGHTA and FQGTGA. CDR3 length equals 10 residues. Between the trimmed V and J ends, which lost 5 bases and 4 bases, there was a span of 2 bases. In nucleotides, the CDR3 is TGTGCCAGCAGCCGAGAGACCCAGTACTTC. This encodes CASSRETQYF.

The J gene is TRBJ2-5, the V gene TRBV6-5; weak D call: TRBD1 (5 bases). The CDR3 totals 15 residues. From germline, CDR1 is MNHEY and CDR2 SVGAGI. V lost 2 bases, J lost 1 base, and 11 bases lay in between. The DNA of the CDR3 is TGTGCCAGCAGTTACAGGGGTACAGTCCAAGAGACCCAGTACTTC. Protein: CASSYRGTVQETQYF.

This clonotype was counted only a few times. The V gene is TRBV27, the J gene TRBJ2-1; D is uncertain. The germline V and J ends were trimmed by 5 bases and 10 bases, with 21 bases remaining between them. Germline V CDR1 and CDR2: MNHEY, SMNVEV (reference sequence). This CDR3 contains 15 residues. The CDR3 DNA reads as TGTGCCAGCAGTCCGCAATTTCCAGGACGCTGGGAGCAGTTCTTC. It codes for CASSPQFPGRWEQFF.

This clonotype has just a few counts. The chain carries TRBV29-1 and TRBJ2-1; D gene unclear. Germline V gene data show CDR1 as SQVTM and CDR2 as ANQGSEA. This CDR3 spans 12 amino acids. V was pared by 3 bases and J by 3 bases, with 6 bases between. The CDR3 nucleotides read TGCAGCGTTGACCACAGCTACAATGAGCAGTTCTTC. Its protein is CSVDHSYNEQFF.

This clonotype was observed many times. The rearrangement uses TRBV6-5 and TRBJ2-3; 7 bases agree with TRBD1. This CDR3 contains 16 residues. CDR1 and CDR2 from the germline V gene are MNHEY and SVGAGI. The junction had 7 bases not matched to a gene; V was cut back by 2 bases and J by 2 bases. The CDR3 loop is CASSYGVDRDTDTQYF. For the CDR3, the DNA is TGTGCCAGCAGTTACGGAGTAGACAGGGACACAGATACGCAGTATTTT.

This clonotype occurred a few times. This chain's CDR3 is CASSLGGTPQYF. DNA for the CDR3: TGTGCCAGCAGTCTAGGAGGGACCCCCCAGTACTTC. The rearrangement joins TRBV7-2 to TRBJ2-5, with D maybe TRBD2 (6 bases). Germline CDR1 and CDR2: SGHTA and FQGNSA. The CDR3 length is 12 residues. V lost 6 bases and J 9 bases, leaving 14 bases between the germline ends.

The chain joins TRBV2 to TRBJ2-7; the D gene is possibly TRBD1 (6 bases). The CDR3 length is 13 residues. Between the trimmed V and J ends, which lost 4 bases and 3 bases, there was a span of 10 bases. Germline V lookup: CDR1 SNHLY, CDR2 FYNNEI. Here the CDR3 reads CASSAGRGYEQYV. In nucleotides, the CDR3 is TGTGCCAGCAGTGCTGGCAGGGGCTACGAGCAGTACGTC.

V gene TRBV10-2 combines with J gene TRBJ2-5; D remains unclear. The CDR3 covers 14 residues. Germline CDR1 WSHSY, CDR2 SAAADI. Trimming took 0 bases from V and 2 from J, leaving 7 bases between them. CDR3 sequence: CASSESSLQETQYF. The CDR3 DNA sequence: TGCGCCAGCAGTGAGTCTTCCCTTCAAGAGACCCAGTACTTC.

The rearrangement joins TRBV2 to TRBJ2-7; TRBD2 is a possible D gene (5 bases). This CDR3 has 13 amino acids. V gave up 6 bases and J gave up 0 bases, with 9 bases separating them. Per germline, CDR1 SNHLY and CDR2 FYNNEI. CDR3 in DNA: TGTGCCAGCAGCGGAGGAGCCTCCTACGAGCAGTACGTC. It translates to CASSGGASYEQYV.

This clonotype turned up a few times. The chain carries TRBV11-2 and TRBJ2-7; possibly TRBD2 for D (5 bases). Between the trimmed V and J ends, which lost 1 base and 2 bases, there was a span of 9 bases. The CDR3 has 14 amino acids. In germline, CDR1 is SGHAT, CDR2 FQNNGV. The chain's CDR3 is CASSLGFGAYEQYV. The CDR3 DNA is TGTGCCAGCAGCTTAGGGTTCGGGGCCTACGAGCAGTACGTC.

This clonotype was observed a few times. The gene calls are TRBV13 and TRBJ1-1; D remains unclear. Germline CDR1 reads PRHDT; CDR2 reads FYEKMQ (reference sequence). V lost 0 bases, J lost 11 bases, and 10 bases lay in between. The CDR3 length is 12 residues. The CDR3 bases are TGTGCCAGCAGCTTAGGCCCAATGAGGGCTTTCTTT. Translating it yields CASSLGPMRAFF.

This clonotype has ten or more counts. The chain has TRBV4-1 and TRBJ1-6, with 8 positions matching TRBD1. The length of the CDR3 is 14 residues. Germline CDR1 reads MGHRA; CDR2 reads YSYEKL. The V and J ends lost 0 bases and 12 bases, in that order; junction bases with no gene match: 4. DNA for the CDR3: TGCGCCAGCAGCCAAGATGGGACAGGCCAACCCCTCCACTTT. It is translated as CASSQDGTGQPLHF.

This clonotype has more than one count but fewer than ten. The rearrangement uses TRBV14 and TRBJ2-1; D possibly uses TRBD1 or TRBD2 (6 bases each). This CDR3 spans 15 amino acids. Trimming pared 4 bases from V and 7 bases from J, leaving 17 bases between. CDR1 is SGHDN and CDR2 is FVKESK in the germline V gene. Written as DNA, the CDR3 is TGTGCCAGCAGCCGACGAGGGGGGCCTTGGAATGAGCAGTTCTTC. It yields the protein CASSRRGGPWNEQFF.

This clonotype showed up just a few times. This chain uses TRBV25-1 with TRBJ2-3, with D hard to call. Between the trimmed V and J ends, which lost 1 base and 0 bases, there was a span of 8 bases. The CDR3 is 15 residues long. Germline lookup yields CDR1 MGHDK and CDR2 SYGVNS. CDR3 amino acids: CASSEWRDSTDTQYF. The CDR3 DNA follows: TGTGCCAGCAGTGAATGGAGAGATAGCACAGATACGCAGTATTTT.

In this sample, this clonotype turned up many times. The rearrangement links TRBV4-3 to TRBJ1-5, with D maybe TRBD1 (5 bases). The CDR3 loop spans 16 amino acids. Germline lookup yields CDR1 LGHNA and CDR2 YSLEER. V shed 0 bases and J shed 7 bases, with 16 bases lying between them. CDR3: CASSQDLGTSGQPQHF. The DNA of the CDR3 is TGCGCCAGCAGCCAAGATTTGGGGACCTCCGGGCAGCCCCAGCATTTT.

This clonotype occurred a few times. J is TRBJ1-4 and V is TRBV18; 7 nucleotides align to TRBD1. This CDR3 is 18 amino acids long. CDR1 and CDR2 from the germline V gene are KGHSH and LQKENI. V shed 3 bases and J 0 bases; nucleotides not matched to a gene: 10. The CDR3 bases are TGTGCCAGCTCACCCTTTATTCAGGGGGATGCAACTAATGAAAAACTGTTTTTT. Its protein is CASSPFIQGDATNEKLFF. The whole variable domain, filled in from reference TRBV18 and TRBJ1-4, reads NAGVMQNPRHLVRRRGQEARLRCSPMKGHSHVYWYRQLPEEGLKFMVYLQKENIIDESGMPKERFSAEFPKEGPSILRIQQVVRGDSAAYFCASSPFIQGDATNEKLFFGSGTQLSVL.

The V and J genes are TRBV24-1 and TRBJ2-3; D gene ambiguous. Between the trimmed V and J ends, which lost 9 bases and 4 bases, there was a span of 16 bases. The CDR3 extends over 14 amino acids. Per germline, CDR1 KGHDR and CDR2 SFDVKD. The CDR3 nucleotides read TGTGCCACCGGCCCCGTAGCTTACCCAGATACGCAGTATTTT. The encoded protein is CATGPVAYPDTQYF.

The V and J genes are TRBV28 and TRBJ1-1; D not certain. The CDR3 has 13 amino acids. Germline loops: CDR1 MDHEN, CDR2 SYDVKM. V shed 6 bases and J shed 3 bases, with 11 bases lying between them. The DNA of the CDR3 is TGTGCCAGCAGAAAAGGATCTTACACTGAAGCTTTCTTT. It codes for CASRKGSYTEAFF.

This clonotype was counted a few times. The gene calls are TRBV12-3 or TRBV12-4 and TRBJ2-1; 12 bases fit TRBD2. V dropped 5 bases and J dropped 10; count of bases not matched to a gene: 6. This CDR3 spans 14 amino acids. The CDR3 here is CASSPTGLAGEQFF. CDR3 bases: TGTGCCAGCAGTCCAACCGGACTAGCGGGGGAGCAGTTCTTC.

This chain uses TRBV25-1 with TRBJ1-2; TRBD1 is a possible D gene (6 bases). Germline-derived CDR1 and CDR2 are MGHDK and SYGVNS. Trimming cost V 6 bases and J 4 bases, with 9 bases left between them. The CDR3 spans 12 residues. The CDR3 coding sequence is TGTGCCAGCAGGCAGGGGATCTATGGCTACACCTTC. It yields the protein CASRQGIYGYTF.

CDR3 sequence (DNA): TGTGCCAGCAGCTTTGGCGTCCGCGAGCAGTACTTC. Residues: CASSFGVREQYF. The chain is built from TRBV11-2 and TRBJ2-7, with D hard to call. Germline lookup yields CDR1 SGHAT and CDR2 FQNNGV. V lost 3 bases, J lost 6 bases, and 9 bases lay in between. The CDR3 is 12 amino acids.

This clonotype was seen a handful of times. The chain links TRBV9 to TRBJ2-3, with D perhaps TRBD1 or TRBD2 (6 bases each). CDR3 size: 16 residues. The V end lost 4 bases, the J end lost 6 bases, and 21 bases lay between the germline ends. From germline, CDR1 is SGDLS and CDR2 YYNGEE. Here the CDR3 reads CASSLPPGGPEDTQYF. The CDR3 DNA follows: TGTGCCAGCAGCCTCCCCCCCGGGGGCCCCGAGGATACGCAGTATTTT.

V and J are TRBV5-5 and TRBJ2-7; the D is unclear. Trimming pared 0 bases from V and 3 bases from J, leaving 4 bases between. Germline values: CDR1 SGHKS, CDR2 YYEKEE (reference sequence). CDR3 length: 12 residues. The CDR3 sequence: CASSLASYEQYF. The DNA for the CDR3 is TGTGCCAGCAGCTTGGCCAGCTACGAGCAGTACTTC.

This clonotype was found many times. The chain links TRBV6-2 or TRBV6-3 to TRBJ2-1; TRBD2 aligns across 11 bases. Germline V gene data show CDR1 as MNHEY and CDR2 as SVGEGT. This CDR3 spans 17 amino acids. V gave up 0 bases and J gave up 3 bases; unmatched junction bases: 4. Written as DNA, the CDR3 is TGTGCCAGCAGTTACTCCCCGACTAGCGGGGACTACAATGAGCAGTTCTTC. Amino acid sequence: CASSYSPTSGDYNEQFF.

This clonotype was seen a handful of times. The chain uses TRBV4-2 and TRBJ1-1; D is unclear. The V gene's germline CDR1 is LGHNA and CDR2 YNFKEQ. This CDR3 has 15 residues. V lost 0 bases, J lost 5 bases, and 13 bases lay in between. As DNA, the CDR3 is TGTGCCAGCAGCCAAGATCGTGGGTTAGCGACTGAAGCTTTCTTT. This codes for CASSQDRGLATEAFF.

The rearrangement joins TRBV6-5 to TRBJ2-5; maybe TRBD1 (6 bases). CDR1 and CDR2 from the germline V gene are MNHEY and SVGAGI. The CDR3 extends over 15 amino acids. V was trimmed by 7 bases and J by 1 base, leaving 16 bases between them. DNA for the CDR3: TGTGCCAGCAACCCCCTGGACAGACTCCAAGAGACCCAGTACTTC. Translation gives CASNPLDRLQETQYF.

The chain is built from TRBV7-9 and TRBJ2-3; D gene uncertain. CDR3 length equals 12 residues. CDR1 SEHNR and CDR2 FQNEAQ come from the germline V gene (reference sequence). V lost 6 bases, J lost 6 bases, and 10 bases lay in between. The DNA for the CDR3 is TGTGCCAGCAGTCAATACCGGGATACGCAGTATTTT. It translates to CASSQYRDTQYF.